This T cell receptor beta chain was identified during a study of human T cells and chemical hapten exposure. TCRdb re-called the RACE reads through MiXCR, storing one row per CDR3 protein. The sample yields roughly 82,000 distinct CDR3 sequences, about 12% seen once. CDR1 is SEHNR and CDR2 is FQNEAQ in the germline V gene (reference sequence). V dropped 5 bases and J dropped 3; count of bases not matched to a gene: 12. This CDR3 contains 16 residues. The time point is: patch test 1, 2 weeks after DPC sensitization. Specified treatment: therapeutic diphenylcyclopropenone sensitization with weekly scalp DPC.

The chain employs TRBV7-9 and TRBJ1-2; 7 bases line up with TRBD1. Sequenced material: whole blood, taken in connection with sensitization to the hapten diphenylcyclopropenone (DPC). The TCR was taken from a woman aged 60-75 years with alopecia areata. Some clones in this sample may be carry-over from other donors' samples. DNA of the CDR3: TGTGCCAGCAGCCCGAGACAGGGTGCAGGGGACTATGGCTACACCTTC. Translated, it gives CASSPRQGAGDYGYTF.